This is a list of T cell receptor beta chains from one sample in a study of shared clonotypes between healthy human individuals. Measured with immunoSEQ multiplex PCR; TCRdb has only the in-frame clones, and not every one. The table has around 2.5 million clones, 93% seen once; the top ten hold around 0.37%. Sequenced material: naive CD4+ T cells from PBMCs. Source of these receptors: a man between 18 and 35 years old in good health. Some clones in this sample may be carry-over from other donors' samples. Each CDR3 is given with its conserved first and last residue. The D gene is left open where the match is weak. A clone size is listed for some rows: how often the clone was seen (once, few, many), or a class if it is expanded.

.	TRBV2	TRBJ2-1	.	CASSTRSSYNEQFF	TGTGCCAGCAGCACACGGAGCTCCTACAATGAGCAGTTCTTC
.	TRBV6-6	TRBJ2-1	TRBD2	CASSYSGGSKNEQFF	TGTGCCAGCAGTTACTCGGGCGGGAGCAAAAATGAGCAGTTCTTC
.	TRBV5-4	TRBJ2-2	TRBD2	CASSGGGSNTGELFF	TGTGCCAGCAGCGGCGGGGGAAGTAACACCGGGGAGCTGTTTTTT
.	TRBV29-1	TRBJ2-1	TRBD2	CSVRGLAGGPHEQFF	TGCAGCGTTCGCGGACTAGCGGGAGGGCCCCATGAGCAGTTCTTC
.	TRBV7-2	TRBJ2-1	TRBD2	CASSWGLAYNEQFF	TGTGCCAGCAGCTGGGGACTAGCCTACAATGAGCAGTTCTTC
.	TRBV27	TRBJ1-1	.	CASSLSGRNTEAFF	TGTGCCAGCAGTTTGAGTGGGAGGAACACTGAAGCTTTCTTT
few	TRBV2	TRBJ1-1	.	CASSAQVMNTEAFF	TGTGCCAGCAGTGCACAGGTGATGAACACTGAAGCTTTCTTT
.	TRBV28	TRBJ1-1	TRBD1	CASRQGIKPEAFF	TGTGCCAGCAGACAGGGGATTAAGCCTGAAGCTTTCTTT
.	TRBV5-8	TRBJ1-2	.	CASTIMGNYGYTF	TGTGCCAGCACCATCATGGGGAACTATGGCTACACCTTC
.	TRBV7-8	TRBJ1-3	.	CATTGPSSGNTIYF	TGTGCCACTACAGGACCCAGCTCTGGAAACACCATATATTTT
.	TRBV5-1	TRBJ2-5	.	CASSLGSMETQYF	TGCGCCAGCAGCTTAGGGAGTATGGAGACCCAGTACTTC
few	TRBV7-3	TRBJ1-1	.	CASSLMMDTEAFF	TGTGCCAGCAGCTTAATGATGGACACTGAAGCTTTCTTT
.	TRBV27	TRBJ1-6	.	CASRPGTVNSPLHF	TGTGCCAGCAGGCCAGGGACGGTAAATTCACCCCTCCACTTT
.	TRBV6-5	TRBJ1-2	TRBD1	CASSTFRGNYGYTF	TGTGCCAGCAGTACCTTCAGGGGGAACTATGGCTACACCTTC
.	TRBV15	TRBJ1-3	.	CATSRAFRKRAGGNTIYF	TGTGCCACCAGCAGAGCTTTCAGGAAAAGGGCGGGAGGAAACACCATATATTTT
once	TRBV28	TRBJ2-7	.	CASSLGDLTYEQYF	TGTGCCAGCAGTCTGGGGGATTTAACCTACGAGCAGTACTTC
.	TRBV28	TRBJ2-3	TRBD2	CASSLRSGLADSTDTQYF	TGTGCCAGCAGTTTAAGATCGGGACTAGCGGATAGCACAGATACGCAGTATTTT
.	TRBV7-2	TRBJ2-1	.	CASRPGGSGNEQFF	TGTGCCAGCAGACCCGGAGGGAGCGGGAATGAGCAGTTCTTC
once	TRBV5-1	TRBJ1-2	.	CASSLAGGLGGYTF	TGCGCCAGCAGCTTGGCGGGGGGTCTAGGAGGCTACACCTTC
.	TRBV7-2	TRBJ2-5	TRBD2	CASSLGAGGETQYF	TGTGCCAGCAGCCTAGGGGCGGGAGGAGAGACCCAGTACTTC
.	TRBV6-6	TRBJ1-2	TRBD1	CASTFDRGAHGYTF	TGTGCCAGCACCTTCGACAGGGGCGCTCATGGCTACACCTTC
.	TRBV5-1	TRBJ2-3	TRBD2	CASSLASGLAGAKKSTDTQYF	TGCGCCAGCAGCTTGGCCAGTGGGCTAGCGGGAGCTAAAAAAAGCACAGATACGCAGTATTTT
.	TRBV5-4	TRBJ2-3	TRBD2	CASSLRLAESTDTQYF	TGTGCCAGCAGCTTACGTCTAGCGGAAAGCACAGATACGCAGTATTTT
.	TRBV9	TRBJ1-1	.	CASSVVQGGTEAFF	TGTGCCAGCAGCGTAGTACAGGGCGGCACTGAAGCTTTCTTT
.	TRBV7-2	TRBJ1-5	TRBD1	CASSFMFRGSSNQPQHF	TGTGCCAGCAGCTTCATGTTCAGGGGGTCCAGCAATCAGCCCCAGCATTTT
.	TRBV7-9	TRBJ2-1	TRBD1	CASRDRENEQFF	TGTGCCAGCAGGGACAGGGAAAATGAGCAGTTCTTC
.	TRBV6-5	TRBJ2-7	TRBD1	CATRQGYEQYF	TGTGCCACTCGACAGGGCTACGAGCAGTACTTC
few	TRBV5-8	TRBJ1-5	.	CASTLRESQPQHF	TGTGCCAGCACCCTCAGGGAAAGTCAGCCCCAGCATTTT
once	TRBV15	TRBJ2-5	.	CATSRGAIRETQYF	TGTGCCACCAGTAGAGGGGCTATACGAGAGACCCAGTACTTC
.	TRBV2	TRBJ2-5	.	CASSASGTAETQYF	TGTGCCAGCAGCGCCTCCGGTACTGCAGAGACCCAGTACTTC
.	TRBV2	TRBJ2-3	TRBD2	CASSRLAGESDTQYF	TGTGCCAGCAGTAGACTAGCGGGAGAATCGGATACGCAGTATTTT
.	TRBV19	TRBJ2-6	.	CASSIAALPSGANVLTF	TGTGCCAGTAGTATCGCAGCCCTACCATCTGGGGCCAACGTCCTGACTTTC
.	TRBV5-6	TRBJ2-5	TRBD1	CASRKTGGGETQYF	TGTGCCAGCAGGAAGACAGGGGGCGGGGAGACCCAGTACTTC
.	TRBV28	TRBJ2-3	TRBD2	CASSSARLAASTDTQYF	TGTGCCAGCAGTTCGGCCCGACTAGCGGCTAGCACAGATACGCAGTATTTT
.	TRBV6-6	TRBJ2-3	TRBD2	CASSYGTSGTDTQYF	TGTGCCAGCAGTTACGGGACTAGCGGCACAGATACGCAGTATTTT
.	TRBV5-1	TRBJ2-2	.	CASSLLAALNTGELFF	TGCGCCAGCAGCTTGCTGGCAGCCCTGAACACCGGGGAGCTGTTTTTT
.	TRBV7-2	TRBJ2-3	.	CASRRRDTQYF	TGTGCCAGCAGGAGACGAGATACGCAGTATTTT
.	TRBV11-2	TRBJ2-7	.	CASSLAHNMGLEQYF	TGTGCCAGCAGCTTAGCCCATAACATGGGGCTCGAGCAGTACTTC
.	TRBV28	TRBJ1-4	.	CASSLGWNKLFF	TGTGCCAGCAGTTTAGGTTGGAATAAACTGTTTTTT
.	TRBV28	TRBJ2-7	.	CASIPTGLAQTYEQYF	TGTGCCAGCATCCCCACTGGGCTAGCTCAGACCTACGAGCAGTACTTC
.	TRBV28	TRBJ2-7	TRBD1	CASSFGQGFHEQYF	TGTGCCAGCAGTTTCGGACAGGGTTTCCACGAGCAGTACTTC
few	TRBV10-3	TRBJ1-1	.	CAISEMNTEAFF	TGTGCCATCAGTGAAATGAACACTGAAGCTTTCTTT